This T cell receptor beta chain stems from a study of radiotherapy plus CTLA-4 blockade in lung cancer. Study outcomes and limitations: Blood saw expansion of tumor-derived TCR clones after radiotherapy plus ipilimumab.

The protocol was immunoSEQ multiplex PCR, while the TCRdb copy is restricted to in-frame clones and leaves out a portion. The sample records about 88,000 clones, approximately 75% being singletons. The CDR3 consists of 15 residues. The V gene end was trimmed by 8 bases and the J gene end by 3 bases; junction bases not matched to a gene: 9. Germline lookup yields CDR1 MNHEY and CDR2 SVGAGI. Chemo-refractory metastatic non-small-cell lung cancer patients underwent focal radiation alongside CTLA-4 blockade with ipilimumab. There are many counts of this clone. Its antigen is not known. This receptor was obtained from a human donor with non-small cell lung cancer that progressed on radiotherapy plus ipilimumab. This chain connects TRBV6-5 to TRBJ2-1, with 8 bases that match TRBD2. The starting material was peripheral blood, obtained from a patient treated with radiotherapy plus ipilimumab. The CDR3 is CASAASGSVYNEQFF. The CDR3 coding sequence is TGTGCCAGCGCCGCCAGCGGGAGTGTCTACAATGAGCAGTTCTTC.